This T cell receptor (beta chain) stems from a study of neurological immune-mediated disorders. In this sample, this clonotype turned up a few times. This may stem from a read error, because a much larger clone lies one nucleotide away. The CDR3 spans 15 residues. Germline-derived CDR1 and CDR2 are DFQATT and SNEGSKA (reference sequence). TCRdb passed the 5' RACE reads through MiXCR, listing each CDR3 protein once. The sample includes about 74,000 distinct CDR3 sequences, roughly 5.5% of them seen just once. The TCR was taken from a man aged 18 to 29 with multiple sclerosis. The sequenced sample was PBMCs. This chain connects TRBV20-1 to TRBJ1-2, with a possible D match to TRBD1 (5 bases). Here the CDR3 DNA reads TGCAGTGCTAGAGGCTCTTCGGAAAGGGAGCGCCTGGGACCCTTC. The encoded protein is CSARGSSERERLGPF.